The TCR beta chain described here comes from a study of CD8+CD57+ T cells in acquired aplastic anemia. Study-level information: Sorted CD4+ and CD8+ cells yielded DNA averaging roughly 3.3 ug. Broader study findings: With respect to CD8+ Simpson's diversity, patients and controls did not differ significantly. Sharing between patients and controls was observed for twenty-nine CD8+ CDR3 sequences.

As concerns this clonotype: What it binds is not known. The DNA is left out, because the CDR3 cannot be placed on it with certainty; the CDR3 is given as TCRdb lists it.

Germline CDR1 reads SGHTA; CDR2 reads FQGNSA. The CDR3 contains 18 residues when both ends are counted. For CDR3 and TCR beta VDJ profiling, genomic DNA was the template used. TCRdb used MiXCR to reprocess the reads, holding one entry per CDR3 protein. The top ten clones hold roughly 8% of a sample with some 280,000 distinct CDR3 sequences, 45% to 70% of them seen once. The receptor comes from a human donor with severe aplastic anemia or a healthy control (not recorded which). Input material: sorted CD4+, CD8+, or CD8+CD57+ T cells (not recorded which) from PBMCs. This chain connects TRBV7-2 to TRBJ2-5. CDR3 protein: CASSLGEKLFFGSGTQYF.